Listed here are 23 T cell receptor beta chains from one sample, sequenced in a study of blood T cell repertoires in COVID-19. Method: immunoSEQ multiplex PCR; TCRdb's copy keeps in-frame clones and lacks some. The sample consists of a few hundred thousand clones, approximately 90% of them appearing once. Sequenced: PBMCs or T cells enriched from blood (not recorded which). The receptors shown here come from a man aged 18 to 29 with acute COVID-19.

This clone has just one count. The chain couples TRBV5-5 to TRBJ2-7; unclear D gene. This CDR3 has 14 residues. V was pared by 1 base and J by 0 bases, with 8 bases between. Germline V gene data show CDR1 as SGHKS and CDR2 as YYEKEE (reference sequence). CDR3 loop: CASSLPADSYEQYF. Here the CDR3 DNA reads TGTGCCAGCAGCTTGCCGGCGGACTCCTACGAGCAGTACTTC.

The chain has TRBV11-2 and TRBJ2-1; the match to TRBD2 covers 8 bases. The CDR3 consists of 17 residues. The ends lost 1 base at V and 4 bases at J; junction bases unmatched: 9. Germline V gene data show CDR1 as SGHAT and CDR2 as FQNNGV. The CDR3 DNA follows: TGTGCCAGCAGCTTAGCATTTGGCGGGAGGCTTTACAATGAGCAGTTCTTC. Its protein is CASSLAFGGRLYNEQFF.

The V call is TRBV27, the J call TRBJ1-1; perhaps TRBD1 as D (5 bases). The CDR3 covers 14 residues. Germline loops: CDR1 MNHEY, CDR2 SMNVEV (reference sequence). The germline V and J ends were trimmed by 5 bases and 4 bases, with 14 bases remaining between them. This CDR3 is CASSPRGLGTEAFF. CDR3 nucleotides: TGTGCCAGCAGTCCTAGGGGCTTGGGCACTGAAGCTTTCTTT.

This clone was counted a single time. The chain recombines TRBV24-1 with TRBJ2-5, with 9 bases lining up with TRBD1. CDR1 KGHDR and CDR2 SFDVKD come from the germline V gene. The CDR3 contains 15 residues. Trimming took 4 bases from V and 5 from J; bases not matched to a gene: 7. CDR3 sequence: CATSDRGQGHETQYF. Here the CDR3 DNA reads TGTGCCACCAGTGACCGGGGACAGGGCCACGAGACCCAGTACTTC.

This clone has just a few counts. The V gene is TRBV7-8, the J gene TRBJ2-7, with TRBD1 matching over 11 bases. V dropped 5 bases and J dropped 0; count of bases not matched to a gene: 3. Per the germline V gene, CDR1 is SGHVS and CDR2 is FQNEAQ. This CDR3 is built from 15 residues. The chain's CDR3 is CASSPGTGGSYEQYF. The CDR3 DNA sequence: TGTGCCAGCAGCCCCGGGACAGGGGGCTCCTACGAGCAGTACTTC. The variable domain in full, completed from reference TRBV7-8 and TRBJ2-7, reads GAGVSQSPRYKVAKRGQDVALRCDPISGHVSLFWYQQALGQGPEFLTYFQNEAQLDKSGLPSDRFFAERPEGSVSTLKIQRTQQEDSAVYLCASSPGTGGSYEQYFGPGTRLTVT.

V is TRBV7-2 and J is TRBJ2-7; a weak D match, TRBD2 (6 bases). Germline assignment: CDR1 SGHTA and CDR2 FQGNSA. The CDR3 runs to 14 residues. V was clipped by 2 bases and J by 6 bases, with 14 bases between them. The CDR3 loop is CASSLMAGSGEQYF. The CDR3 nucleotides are TGTGCCAGCAGCTTAATGGCGGGAAGCGGCGAGCAGTACTTC.

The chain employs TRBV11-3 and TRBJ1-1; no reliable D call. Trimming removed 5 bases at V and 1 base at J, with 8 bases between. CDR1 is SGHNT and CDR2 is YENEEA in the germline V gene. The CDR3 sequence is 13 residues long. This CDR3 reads CASSARANTEAFF. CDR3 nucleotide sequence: TGTGCCAGCAGCGCGAGGGCGAACACTGAAGCTTTCTTT.

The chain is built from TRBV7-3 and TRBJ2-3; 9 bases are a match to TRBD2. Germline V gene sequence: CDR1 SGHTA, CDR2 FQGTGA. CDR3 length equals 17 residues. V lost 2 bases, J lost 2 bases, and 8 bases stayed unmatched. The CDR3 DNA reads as TGTGCCAGCAGCTTATCTTCTAGCGGGGCCAACACAGATACGCAGTATTTT. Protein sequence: CASSLSSSGANTDTQYF.

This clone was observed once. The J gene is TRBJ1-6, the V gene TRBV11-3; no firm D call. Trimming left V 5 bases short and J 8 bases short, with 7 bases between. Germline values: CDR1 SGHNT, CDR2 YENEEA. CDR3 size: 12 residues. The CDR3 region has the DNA TGTGCCAGCAGCGTCGGGGATTCACCCCTCCACTTT. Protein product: CASSVGDSPLHF.

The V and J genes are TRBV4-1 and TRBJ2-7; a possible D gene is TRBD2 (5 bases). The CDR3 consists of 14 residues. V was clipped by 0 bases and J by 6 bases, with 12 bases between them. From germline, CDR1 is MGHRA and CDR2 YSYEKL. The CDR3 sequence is CASSQEGKLAEQYF. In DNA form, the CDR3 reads TGCGCCAGCAGCCAAGAAGGGAAGCTAGCCGAGCAGTACTTC.

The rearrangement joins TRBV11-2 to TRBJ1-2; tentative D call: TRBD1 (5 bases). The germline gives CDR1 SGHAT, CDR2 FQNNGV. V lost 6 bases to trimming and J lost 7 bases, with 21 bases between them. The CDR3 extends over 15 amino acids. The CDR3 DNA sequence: TGTGCCAGCAGACGGCTGGCGGGGCGCAGACTTGGCTACACCTTC. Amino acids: CASRRLAGRRLGYTF.

In DNA form, the CDR3 reads TGTGCCAGTTCACCAGGGGGCGCAGGCAATCAGCCCCAGCATTTT. Protein product: CASSPGGAGNQPQHF. V usage is TRBV19 and J usage is TRBJ1-5, with 8 bases that match TRBD1. Trimming took 8 bases from V and 2 from J; bases not matched to a gene: 8. Germline CDR1 and CDR2: LNHDA and SQIVND (reference sequence). This CDR3 is built from 15 residues.

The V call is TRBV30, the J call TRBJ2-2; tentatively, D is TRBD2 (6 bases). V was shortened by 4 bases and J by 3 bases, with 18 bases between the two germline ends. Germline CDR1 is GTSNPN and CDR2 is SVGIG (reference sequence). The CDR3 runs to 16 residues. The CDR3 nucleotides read TGTGCCTGGAAGTCCCGGGAGTGGCAGGACACCGGGGAGCTGTTTTTT. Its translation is CAWKSREWQDTGELFF.

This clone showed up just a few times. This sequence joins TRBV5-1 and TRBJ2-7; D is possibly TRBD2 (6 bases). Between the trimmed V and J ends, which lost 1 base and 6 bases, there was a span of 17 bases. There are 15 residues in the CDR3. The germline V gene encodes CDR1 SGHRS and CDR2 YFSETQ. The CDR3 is CASSLTGEPGGEQYF. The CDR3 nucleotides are TGCGCCAGCAGCTTGACGGGAGAGCCAGGAGGCGAGCAGTACTTC.

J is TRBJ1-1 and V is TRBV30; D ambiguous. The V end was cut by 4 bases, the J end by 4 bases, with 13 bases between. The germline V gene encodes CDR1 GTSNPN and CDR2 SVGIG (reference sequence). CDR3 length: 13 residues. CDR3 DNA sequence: TGTGCCTGGATATTTGGGGAGGGCACTGAAGCTTTCTTT. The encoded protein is CAWIFGEGTEAFF.

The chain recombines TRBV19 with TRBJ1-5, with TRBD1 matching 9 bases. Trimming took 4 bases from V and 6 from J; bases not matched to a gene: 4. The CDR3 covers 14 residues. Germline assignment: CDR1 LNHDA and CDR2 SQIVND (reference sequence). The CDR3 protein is CASSRTGGGQPQHF. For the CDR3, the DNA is TGTGCCAGTAGTAGAACAGGGGGCGGTCAGCCCCAGCATTTT.

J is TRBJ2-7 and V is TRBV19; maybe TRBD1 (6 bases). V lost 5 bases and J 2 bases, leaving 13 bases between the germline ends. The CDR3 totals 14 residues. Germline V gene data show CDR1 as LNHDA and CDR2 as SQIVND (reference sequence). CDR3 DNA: TGTGCCAGTAGTCCTGACAGGAACGCCTACGAGCAGTACTTC. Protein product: CASSPDRNAYEQYF.

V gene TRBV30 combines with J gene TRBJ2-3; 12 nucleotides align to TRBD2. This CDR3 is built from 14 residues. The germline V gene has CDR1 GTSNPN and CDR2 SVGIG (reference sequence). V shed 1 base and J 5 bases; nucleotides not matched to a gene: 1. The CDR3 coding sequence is TGTGCCTGGAGTGGACTAGCGGGAGAAGATACGCAGTATTTT. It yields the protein CAWSGLAGEDTQYF.

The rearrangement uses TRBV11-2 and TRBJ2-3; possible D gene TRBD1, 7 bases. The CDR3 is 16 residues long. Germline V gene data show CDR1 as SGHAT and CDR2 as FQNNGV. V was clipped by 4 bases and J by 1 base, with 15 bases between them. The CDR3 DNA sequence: TGTGCCAGCAGCTCGCAGGGGGGCGCCGGCACAGATACGCAGTATTTT. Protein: CASSSQGGAGTDTQYF.

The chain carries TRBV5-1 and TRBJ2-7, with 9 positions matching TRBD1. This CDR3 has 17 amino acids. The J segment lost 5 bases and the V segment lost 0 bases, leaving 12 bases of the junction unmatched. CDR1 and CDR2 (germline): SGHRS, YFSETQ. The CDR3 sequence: CASSLEFLGQGVDEQYF. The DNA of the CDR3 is TGCGCCAGCAGCTTGGAATTTTTGGGACAGGGAGTCGACGAGCAGTACTTC.

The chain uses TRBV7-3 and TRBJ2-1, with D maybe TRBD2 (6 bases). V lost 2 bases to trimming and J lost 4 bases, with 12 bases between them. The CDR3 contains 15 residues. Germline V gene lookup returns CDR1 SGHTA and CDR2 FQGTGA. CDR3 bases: TGTGCCAGCAGCTTAGTGGGCGGGATATACAATGAGCAGTTCTTC. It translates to CASSLVGGIYNEQFF.

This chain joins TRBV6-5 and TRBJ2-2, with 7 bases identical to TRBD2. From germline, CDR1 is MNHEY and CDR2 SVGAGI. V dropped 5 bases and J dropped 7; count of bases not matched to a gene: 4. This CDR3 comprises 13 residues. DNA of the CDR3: TGTGCCAGCAGTACTAGCGTAAGCGGGGAGCTGTTTTTT. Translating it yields CASSTSVSGELFF.

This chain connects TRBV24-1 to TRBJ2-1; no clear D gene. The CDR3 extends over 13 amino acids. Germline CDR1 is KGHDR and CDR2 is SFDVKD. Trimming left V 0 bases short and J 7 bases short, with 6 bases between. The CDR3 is CATSDLWRNEQFF. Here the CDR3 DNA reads TGTGCCACCAGTGATTTGTGGCGGAATGAGCAGTTCTTC.